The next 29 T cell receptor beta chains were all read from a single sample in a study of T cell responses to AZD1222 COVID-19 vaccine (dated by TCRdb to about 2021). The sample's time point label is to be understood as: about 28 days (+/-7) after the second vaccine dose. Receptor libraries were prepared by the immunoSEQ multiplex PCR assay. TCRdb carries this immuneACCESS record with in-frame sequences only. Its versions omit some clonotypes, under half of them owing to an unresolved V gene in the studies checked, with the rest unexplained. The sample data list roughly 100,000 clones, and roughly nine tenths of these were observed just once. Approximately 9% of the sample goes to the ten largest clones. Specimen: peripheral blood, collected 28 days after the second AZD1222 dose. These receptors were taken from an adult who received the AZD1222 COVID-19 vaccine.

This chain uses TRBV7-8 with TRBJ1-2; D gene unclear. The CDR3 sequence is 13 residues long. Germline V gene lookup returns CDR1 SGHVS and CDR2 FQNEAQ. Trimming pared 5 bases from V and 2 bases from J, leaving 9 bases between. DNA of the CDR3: TGTGCCAGCAGCCGAGCAGAGAACTATGGCTACACCTTC. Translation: CASSRAENYGYTF.

The CDR3 loop reads CASSLVRGETQYF. The CDR3, as DNA: TGTGCCAGCAGCTTAGTCAGGGGAGAGACCCAGTACTTC. The chain employs TRBV7-2 and TRBJ2-5; D possibly corresponds to TRBD1 (6 bases). Trimming removed 1 base at V and 4 bases at J, with 7 bases between. This CDR3 is 13 amino acids long. Germline CDR1 is SGHTA and CDR2 is FQGNSA.

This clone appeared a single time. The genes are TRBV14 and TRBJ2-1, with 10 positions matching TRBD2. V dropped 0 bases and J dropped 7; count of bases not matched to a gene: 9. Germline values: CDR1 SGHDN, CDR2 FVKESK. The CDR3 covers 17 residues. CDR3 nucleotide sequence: TGTGCCAGCAGCCAAGATCGTCTAGCGGGAGCCAGTAATGAGCAGTTCTTC. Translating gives CASSQDRLAGASNEQFF.

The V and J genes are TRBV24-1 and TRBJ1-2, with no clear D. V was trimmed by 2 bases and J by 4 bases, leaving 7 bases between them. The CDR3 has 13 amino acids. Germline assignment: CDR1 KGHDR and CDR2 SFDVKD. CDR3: CATSDSDIYGYTF. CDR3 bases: TGTGCCACCAGTGATTCAGACATCTATGGCTACACCTTC.

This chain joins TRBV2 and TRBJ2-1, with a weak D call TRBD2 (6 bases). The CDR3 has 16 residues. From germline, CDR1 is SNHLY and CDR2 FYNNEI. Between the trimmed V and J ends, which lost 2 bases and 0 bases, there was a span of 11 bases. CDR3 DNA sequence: TGTGCCAGCAGTGAATATGTGGGGGGCTCCTACAATGAGCAGTTCTTC. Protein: CASSEYVGGSYNEQFF.

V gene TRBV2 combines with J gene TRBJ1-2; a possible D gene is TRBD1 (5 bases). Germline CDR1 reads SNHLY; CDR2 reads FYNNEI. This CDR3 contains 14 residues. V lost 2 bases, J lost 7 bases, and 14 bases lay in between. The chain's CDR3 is CASSELQVEGGYTF. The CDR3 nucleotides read TGTGCCAGCAGTGAACTACAGGTTGAAGGTGGCTACACCTTC.

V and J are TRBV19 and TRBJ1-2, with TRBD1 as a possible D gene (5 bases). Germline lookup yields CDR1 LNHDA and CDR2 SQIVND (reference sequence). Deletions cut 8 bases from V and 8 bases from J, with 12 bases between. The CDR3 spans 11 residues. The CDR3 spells CASGGKGGYTF. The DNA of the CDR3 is TGTGCCAGTGGGGGAAAAGGGGGCTACACCTTC.

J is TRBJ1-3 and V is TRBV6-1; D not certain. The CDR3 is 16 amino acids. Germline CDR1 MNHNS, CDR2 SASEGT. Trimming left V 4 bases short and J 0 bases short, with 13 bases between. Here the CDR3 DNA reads TGTGCCAGCAGTGCCGAATCGGAGGGCTCTGGAAACACCATATATTTT. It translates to CASSAESEGSGNTIYF.

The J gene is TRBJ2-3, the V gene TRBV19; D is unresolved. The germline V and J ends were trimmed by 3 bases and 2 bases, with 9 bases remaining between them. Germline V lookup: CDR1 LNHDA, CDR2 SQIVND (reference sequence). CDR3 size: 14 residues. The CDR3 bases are TGTGCCAGTAGTATTCCCAAGATCACAGATACGCAGTATTTT. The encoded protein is CASSIPKITDTQYF.

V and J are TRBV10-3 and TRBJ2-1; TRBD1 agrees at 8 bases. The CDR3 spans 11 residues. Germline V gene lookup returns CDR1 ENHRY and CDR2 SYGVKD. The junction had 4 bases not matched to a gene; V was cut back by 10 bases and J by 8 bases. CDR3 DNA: TGTGCCAGCGGACAGGGCCATGAGCAGTTCTTC. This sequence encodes CASGQGHEQFF.

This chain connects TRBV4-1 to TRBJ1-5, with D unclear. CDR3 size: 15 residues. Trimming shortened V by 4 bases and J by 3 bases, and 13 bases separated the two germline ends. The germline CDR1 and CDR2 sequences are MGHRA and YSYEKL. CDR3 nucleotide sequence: TGCGCCAGCAGCCCCGAGGGATCCGTCAATCAGCCCCAGCATTTT. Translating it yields CASSPEGSVNQPQHF.

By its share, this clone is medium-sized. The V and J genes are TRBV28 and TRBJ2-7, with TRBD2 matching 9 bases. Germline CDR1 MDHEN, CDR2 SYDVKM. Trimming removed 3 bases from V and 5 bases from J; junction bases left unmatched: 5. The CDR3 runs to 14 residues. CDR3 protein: CASSFLREGNEQYF. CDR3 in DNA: TGTGCCAGCAGTTTCTTGCGGGAGGGGAACGAGCAGTACTTC.

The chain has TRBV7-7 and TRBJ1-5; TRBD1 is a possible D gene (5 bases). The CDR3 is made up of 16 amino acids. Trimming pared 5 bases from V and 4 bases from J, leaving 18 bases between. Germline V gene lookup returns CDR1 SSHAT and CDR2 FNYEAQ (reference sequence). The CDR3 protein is CASSGTIGVGNQPQHF. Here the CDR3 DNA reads TGTGCCAGCAGCGGAACAATAGGGGTTGGGAATCAGCCCCAGCATTTT.

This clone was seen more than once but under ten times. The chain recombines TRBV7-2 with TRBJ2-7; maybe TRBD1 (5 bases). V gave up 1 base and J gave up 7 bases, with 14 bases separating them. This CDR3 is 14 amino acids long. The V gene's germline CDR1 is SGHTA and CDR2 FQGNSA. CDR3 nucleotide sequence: TGTGCCAGCAGCTTAGAGGCAGGGTTGGGAGAGCAGTACTTC. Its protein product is CASSLEAGLGEQYF.

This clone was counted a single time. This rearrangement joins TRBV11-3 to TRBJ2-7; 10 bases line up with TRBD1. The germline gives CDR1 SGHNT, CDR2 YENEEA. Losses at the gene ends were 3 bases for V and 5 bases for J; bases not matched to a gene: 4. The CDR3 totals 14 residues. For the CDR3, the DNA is TGTGCCAGCAGCTTCGGGACAGGGGATCACGAGCAGTACTTC. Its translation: CASSFGTGDHEQYF.

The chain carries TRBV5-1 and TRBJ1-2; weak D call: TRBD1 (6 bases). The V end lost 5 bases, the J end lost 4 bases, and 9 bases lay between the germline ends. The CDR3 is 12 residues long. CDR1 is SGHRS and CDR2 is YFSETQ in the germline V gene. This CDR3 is CASRDSTYGYTF. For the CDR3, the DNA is TGCGCCAGCAGGGACAGCACCTATGGCTACACCTTC.

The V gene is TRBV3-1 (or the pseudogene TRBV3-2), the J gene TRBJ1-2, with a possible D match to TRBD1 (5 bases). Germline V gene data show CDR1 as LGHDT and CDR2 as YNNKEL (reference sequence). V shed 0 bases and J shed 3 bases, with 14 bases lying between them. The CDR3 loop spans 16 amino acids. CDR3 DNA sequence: TGTGCCAGCAGCCAAGATATTGTCGGCAGGGACTATGGCTACACCTTC. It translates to CASSQDIVGRDYGYTF.

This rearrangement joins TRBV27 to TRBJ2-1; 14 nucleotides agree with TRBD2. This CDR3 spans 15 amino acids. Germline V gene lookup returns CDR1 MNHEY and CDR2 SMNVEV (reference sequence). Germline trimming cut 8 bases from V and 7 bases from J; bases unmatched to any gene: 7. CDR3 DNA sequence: TGTGCCAGCCCCCCGGGACTAGCGGGAGTGAATGAGCAGTTCTTC. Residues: CASPPGLAGVNEQFF.

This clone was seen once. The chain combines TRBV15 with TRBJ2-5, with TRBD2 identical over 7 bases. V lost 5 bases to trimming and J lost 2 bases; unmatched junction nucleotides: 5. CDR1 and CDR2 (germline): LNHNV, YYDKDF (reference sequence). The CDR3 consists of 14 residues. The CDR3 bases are TGTGCCACCAGCGGAGCGGGATCACAAGAGACCCAGTACTTC. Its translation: CATSGAGSQETQYF.

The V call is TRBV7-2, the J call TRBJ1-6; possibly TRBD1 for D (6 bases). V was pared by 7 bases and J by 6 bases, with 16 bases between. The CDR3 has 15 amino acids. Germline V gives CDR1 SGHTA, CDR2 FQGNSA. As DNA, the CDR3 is TGTGCCAGCAAGGGGGGCACTGGGACTAATTCACCCCTCCACTTT. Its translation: CASKGGTGTNSPLHF.

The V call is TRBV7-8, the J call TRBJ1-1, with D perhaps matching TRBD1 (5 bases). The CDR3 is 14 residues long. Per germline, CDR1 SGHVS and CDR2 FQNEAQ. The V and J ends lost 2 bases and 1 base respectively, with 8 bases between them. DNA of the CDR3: TGTGCCAGCAGCTTACTGACAGCGAACACTGAAGCTTTCTTT. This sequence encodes CASSLLTANTEAFF.

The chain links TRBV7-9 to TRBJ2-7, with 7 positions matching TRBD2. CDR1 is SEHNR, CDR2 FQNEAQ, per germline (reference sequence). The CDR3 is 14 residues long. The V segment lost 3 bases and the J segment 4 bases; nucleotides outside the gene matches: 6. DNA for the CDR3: TGTGCCAGCAGCTTCGGCAGGGAGGGGTACGAGCAGTACTTC. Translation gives CASSFGREGYEQYF.

The CDR3 sequence: CASSRTGDQPQHF. The CDR3 coding sequence is TGTGCCAGCAGTCGGACAGGGGACCAGCCCCAGCATTTT. The V call is TRBV6-5, the J call TRBJ1-5, with 9 positions matching TRBD1. The V gene end was trimmed by 5 bases and the J gene end by 7 bases; junction bases not matched to a gene: 3. From germline, CDR1 is MNHEY and CDR2 SVGAGI. The CDR3 is 13 residues long.

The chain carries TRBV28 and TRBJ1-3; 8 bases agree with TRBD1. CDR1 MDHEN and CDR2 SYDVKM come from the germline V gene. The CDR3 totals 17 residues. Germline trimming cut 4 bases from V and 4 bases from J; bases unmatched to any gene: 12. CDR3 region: CASSSPGDRGGGNTIYF. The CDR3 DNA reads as TGTGCCAGCAGTTCTCCCGGAGACAGGGGTGGCGGAAACACCATATATTTT.

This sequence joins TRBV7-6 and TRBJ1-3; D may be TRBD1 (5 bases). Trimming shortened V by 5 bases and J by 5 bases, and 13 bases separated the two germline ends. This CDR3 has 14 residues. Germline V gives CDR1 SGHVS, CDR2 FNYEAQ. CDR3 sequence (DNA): TGTGCCAGCAGCCCCCAGGGCGGGAGAAACACCATATATTTT. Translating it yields CASSPQGGRNTIYF. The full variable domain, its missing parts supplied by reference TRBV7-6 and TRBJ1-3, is GAGVSQSPRYKVTKRGQDVALRCDPISGHVSLYWYRQALGQGPEFLTYFNYEAQQDKSGLPNDRFSAERPEGSISTLTIQRTEQRDSAMYRCASSPQGGRNTIYFGEGSWLTVV.

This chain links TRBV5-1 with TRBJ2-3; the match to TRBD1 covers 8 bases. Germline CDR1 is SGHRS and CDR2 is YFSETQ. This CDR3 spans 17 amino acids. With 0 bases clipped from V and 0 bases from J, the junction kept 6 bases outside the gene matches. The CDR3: CASSLAGQGASTDTQYF. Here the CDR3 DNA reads TGCGCCAGCAGCTTGGCCGGCCAGGGGGCTAGCACAGATACGCAGTATTTT.

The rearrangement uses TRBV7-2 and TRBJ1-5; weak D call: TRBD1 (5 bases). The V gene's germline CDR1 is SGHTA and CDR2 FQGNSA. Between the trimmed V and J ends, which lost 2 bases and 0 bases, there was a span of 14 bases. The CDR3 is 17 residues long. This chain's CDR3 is CASSLMVPTDSNQPQHF. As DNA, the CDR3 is TGTGCCAGCAGCTTAATGGTACCGACAGATAGCAATCAGCCCCAGCATTTT.

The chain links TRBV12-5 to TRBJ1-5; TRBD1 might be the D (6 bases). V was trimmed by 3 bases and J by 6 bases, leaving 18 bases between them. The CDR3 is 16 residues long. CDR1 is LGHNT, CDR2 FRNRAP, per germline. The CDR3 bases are TGTGCTAGTGGTTTCCCCGCGGGGGGCGCCGGTCAGCCCCAGCATTTT. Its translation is CASGFPAGGAGQPQHF.

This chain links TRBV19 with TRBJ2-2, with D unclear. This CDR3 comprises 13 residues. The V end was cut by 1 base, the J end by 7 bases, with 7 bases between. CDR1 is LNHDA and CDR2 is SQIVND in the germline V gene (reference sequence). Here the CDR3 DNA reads TGTGCCAGTAGTATAGTTCTAGTCGGGGAGCTGTTTTTT. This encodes CASSIVLVGELFF.